This T cell receptor beta chain was observed in a study of beta chain features in type 1 diabetes. Study in general: Examination spanned about 110 million sorted cells from all samples. The study's findings and limits: Patients and controls would be equally affected if PCR favored shorter templates.

Isolated RNA was reverse transcribed in full, so expressed TCRB transcripts were sequenced. Sequencing was performed with immunoSEQ multiplex PCR; in TCRdb, only in-frame clones are kept and a portion is missing. Found here are 620,000 or so clones, around 15% of them singletons; the top ten hold 0.093%. On this clone: The antigen remains undetermined. The same CDR3 is also encoded by other DNA sequences in this sample.

This clonotype originated in a man younger than 35 in good health. The sequenced sample consisted of naive CD4+ T cells from blood.

The CDR3 here is CASSPGSGNTDTQYF. The CDR3 nucleotides read TGTGCCAGCTCACCGGGCAGCGGGAACACAGATACGCAGTATTTT. The chain has TRBV18 and TRBJ2-3, with 7 bases lining up with TRBD2. J lost 2 bases, V lost 3 bases, and 5 bases had no gene match. This CDR3 spans 15 amino acids. Germline CDR1 reads KGHSH; CDR2 reads LQKENI. Full variable domain (remainder filled in from reference TRBV18 and TRBJ2-3): NAGVMQNPRHLVRRRGQEARLRCSPMKGHSHVYWYRQLPEEGLKFMVYLQKENIIDESGMPKERFSAEFPKEGPSILRIQQVVRGDSAAYFCASSPGSGNTDTQYFGPGTRLTVL.